This TCR beta chain was sequenced during a study of PD-1 blockade in mismatch repair-deficient tumors. The overall study: Patients had eleven to twelve mismatch repair-deficient cancer types, all previously treated and progressing.

PCR or immunohistochemistry showed mismatch repair deficiency in every enrolled patient. Per germline, CDR1 LNHDA and CDR2 SQIVND (reference sequence). The CDR3 runs to 15 residues. V was cut by 5 bases and J by 4 bases, with 15 bases left in between. The assay was immunoSEQ multiplex PCR, and TCRdb's table has in-frame clones only and misses some. The table includes more than 85,000 clones, 70% to 85% detected once. The sample in question was peripheral blood, obtained approximately 35 weeks after starting pembrolizumab. This clonotype was sampled from an adult with mismatch repair-deficient cancer. The V gene is TRBV19, the J gene TRBJ1-5, with D perhaps matching TRBD1 (5 bases). CDR3 coding DNA: TGTGCCAGTAGTGGTATAGGGGTTGGAAATCAGCCCCAGCATTTT. Translated: CASSGIGVGNQPQHF.